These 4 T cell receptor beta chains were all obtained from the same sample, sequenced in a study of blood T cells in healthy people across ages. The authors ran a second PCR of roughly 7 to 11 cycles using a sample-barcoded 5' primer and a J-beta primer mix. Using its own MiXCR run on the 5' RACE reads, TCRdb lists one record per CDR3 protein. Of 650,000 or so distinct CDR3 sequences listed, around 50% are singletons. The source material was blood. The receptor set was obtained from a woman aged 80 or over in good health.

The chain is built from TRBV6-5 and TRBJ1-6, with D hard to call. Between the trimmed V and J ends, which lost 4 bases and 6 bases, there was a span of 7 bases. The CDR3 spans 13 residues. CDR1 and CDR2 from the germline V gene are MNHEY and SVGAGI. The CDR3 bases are TGTGCCAGCAGTTGCGGACGTAATTCACCCCTCCACTTT. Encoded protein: CASSCGRNSPLHF.

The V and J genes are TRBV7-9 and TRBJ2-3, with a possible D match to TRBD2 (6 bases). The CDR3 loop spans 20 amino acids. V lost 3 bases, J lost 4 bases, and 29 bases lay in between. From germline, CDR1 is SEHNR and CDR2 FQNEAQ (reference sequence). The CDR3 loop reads CASSFGPVGSGLGSADTQYF. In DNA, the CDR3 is TGTGCCAGCAGCTTCGGGCCGGTGGGGTCAGGTCTCGGGAGCGCAGATACGCAGTATTTT.

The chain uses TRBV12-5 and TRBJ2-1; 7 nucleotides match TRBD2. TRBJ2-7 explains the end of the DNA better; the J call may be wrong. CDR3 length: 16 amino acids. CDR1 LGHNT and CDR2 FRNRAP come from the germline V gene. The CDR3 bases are TGTGCTAGTGGTTTGATGCGGGAGAGCTCCTACAATGAGCAGTACTTC. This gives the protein CASGLMRESSYNEQYF.

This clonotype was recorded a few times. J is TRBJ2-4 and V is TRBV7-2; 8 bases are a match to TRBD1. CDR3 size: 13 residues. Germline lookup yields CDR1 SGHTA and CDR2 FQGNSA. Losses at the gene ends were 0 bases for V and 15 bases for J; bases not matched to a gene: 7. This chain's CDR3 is CASSLAGTGALYF. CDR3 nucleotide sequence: TGTGCCAGCAGCTTAGCAGGGACAGGAGCGCTGTACTTC. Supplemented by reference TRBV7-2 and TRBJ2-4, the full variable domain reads GAGVSQSPSNKVTEKGKDVELRCDPISGHTALYWYRQSLGQGLEFLIYFQGNSAPDKSGLPSDRFSAERTGGSVSTLTIQRTQQEDSAVYLCASSLAGTGALYFGAGTRLSVL.